The next 19 T cell receptor beta chains were all read from a single sample in a study of cytomegalovirus exposure and HLA in healthy donors. Both 60 Vbeta primers and 13 Jbeta primers went into the PCR. Clones were sequenced by immunoSEQ multiplex PCR, and TCRdb holds only the in-frame ones, with some missing. The sample lists about 160,000 clones, around 80% occurring once. Sequences were obtained from PBMCs. Source of these receptors: a middle-aged man in good health and CMV-seronegative.

This chain uses TRBV7-2 with TRBJ2-7; D may be TRBD1 (7 bases). Germline V lookup: CDR1 SGHTA, CDR2 FQGNSA. The V gene lost 2 bases and the J gene lost 2 bases, with 16 bases spanning the gap. The CDR3 sequence is 16 residues long. DNA for the CDR3: TGTGCCAGCAGCTTAACCGCGGGACAGCTCACCTACGAGCAGTACTTC. Its protein product is CASSLTAGQLTYEQYF.

The CDR3 DNA is TGTGCCAGCAGCCAGGCGGGTTTGAACACTGAAGCTTTCTTT. The encoded protein is CASSQAGLNTEAFF. The J gene is TRBJ1-1, the V gene TRBV6-6; D uncertain. CDR1 and CDR2 (germline): MNHNY, SVGAGI (reference sequence). Trimming removed 6 bases at V and 0 bases at J, with 11 bases between. There are 14 residues in the CDR3.

The rearrangement joins TRBV7-2 to TRBJ2-3; no reliable D call. Trimming cost V 0 bases and J 4 bases, with 11 bases left between them. The germline V gene has CDR1 SGHTA and CDR2 FQGNSA. There are 15 residues in the CDR3. The CDR3 nucleotides read TGTGCCAGCAGCTTAGCGGAGATATGGGCAGATACGCAGTATTTT. Residues: CASSLAEIWADTQYF.

This clone was found a few times. The chain employs TRBV5-1 and TRBJ2-7, with a weak D call TRBD1 (5 bases). The V and J ends lost 0 bases and 7 bases respectively, with 11 bases between them. In germline, CDR1 is SGHRS, CDR2 YFSETQ. The CDR3 runs to 13 residues. CDR3 sequence (DNA): TGCGCCAGCAGCTTGGATCAGGGTAAGGAGCAGTACTTC. It yields the protein CASSLDQGKEQYF.

The rearrangement uses TRBV28 and TRBJ1-1; D perhaps matches TRBD1 (5 bases). Germline CDR1 and CDR2: MDHEN and SYDVKM. V was clipped by 3 bases and J by 3 bases, with 14 bases between them. CDR3 length: 15 amino acids. In nucleotides, the CDR3 is TGTGCCAGCAGTTTGGGGAGGGGCTGGTACACTGAAGCTTTCTTT. Protein: CASSLGRGWYTEAFF.

The genes are TRBV10-3 and TRBJ2-7, with 12 bases aligning to TRBD2. CDR3 size: 16 residues. The V gene end was trimmed by 6 bases and the J gene end by 1 base; junction bases not matched to a gene: 7. CDR1 and CDR2 from the germline V gene are ENHRY and SYGVKD. The DNA of the CDR3 is TGTGCCATCAGGAACACTAGCGGGAGGACTTCCTACGAGCAGTACTTC. It codes for CAIRNTSGRTSYEQYF.

This chain links TRBV5-1 with TRBJ1-2; possibly TRBD1 for D (6 bases). Germline values: CDR1 SGHRS, CDR2 YFSETQ. V shed 2 bases and J shed 8 bases, with 16 bases lying between them. The CDR3 is 14 residues long. The DNA of the CDR3 is TGCGCCAGCAGCTTCGCCTTGGGGGGGCAAGGCTACACCTTC. This gives the protein CASSFALGGQGYTF.

This chain links TRBV4-3 with TRBJ2-1, with D possibly being TRBD1 (6 bases). V lost 0 bases and J 0 bases, leaving 6 bases between the germline ends. Germline CDR1 and CDR2: LGHNA and YSLEER. The CDR3 is 15 amino acids. As DNA, the CDR3 is TGCGCCAGCAGCCAAGAGACAGGCTCCTACAATGAGCAGTTCTTC. Translation: CASSQETGSYNEQFF.

The chain links TRBV6-5 to TRBJ2-2; D is unresolved. This CDR3 spans 15 amino acids. V was clipped by 7 bases and J by 0 bases, with 12 bases between them. Germline V gene lookup returns CDR1 MNHEY and CDR2 SVGAGI. The DNA for the CDR3 is TGTGCCAGCACATACACCAGGACGAACACCGGGGAGCTGTTTTTT. Its protein is CASTYTRTNTGELFF.

This chain uses TRBV27 with TRBJ2-3; possible D gene TRBD2, 5 bases. There are 16 residues in the CDR3. Germline CDR1 MNHEY, CDR2 SMNVEV (reference sequence). The V gene lost 0 bases and the J gene lost 4 bases, with 14 bases spanning the gap. The CDR3 spells CASSLSMDFTPDTQYF. CDR3 DNA: TGTGCCAGCAGTTTATCAATGGACTTCACGCCAGATACGCAGTATTTT.

CDR3 protein: CASSDRTSGSGDEQFF. As DNA, the CDR3 is TGTGCCAGCAGCGATCGGACTAGCGGGAGTGGCGATGAGCAGTTCTTC. The genes are TRBV7-9 and TRBJ2-1; 13 bases fit TRBD2. V shed 5 bases and J 8 bases; nucleotides not matched to a gene: 9. CDR3 length: 16 residues. From germline, CDR1 is SEHNR and CDR2 FQNEAQ (reference sequence).

Here the CDR3 DNA reads TGTGCCAGCGGGCTTCGTGAAGCTTTCTTT. Its protein product is CASGLREAFF. This chain connects TRBV28 to TRBJ1-1; D gene ambiguous. CDR1 is MDHEN, CDR2 SYDVKM, per germline. V was trimmed by 8 bases and J by 7 bases, leaving 8 bases between them. The CDR3 is made up of 10 amino acids.

The J gene is TRBJ2-2, the V gene TRBV6-5; a possible D gene is TRBD2 (5 bases). The length of the CDR3 is 13 residues. Trimming took off 5 bases at V and 8 bases at J, with 12 bases between the two ends. Germline V gene lookup returns CDR1 MNHEY and CDR2 SVGAGI. In nucleotides, the CDR3 is TGTGCCAGCAGTACCACTAGGTCGGGGGAGCTGTTTTTT. Residues: CASSTTRSGELFF.

The rearrangement links TRBV19 to TRBJ2-1; TRBD2 matches at 7 bases. V trimming: 2 bases; J trimming: 5 bases; junction bases outside the gene matches: 6. Germline CDR1 and CDR2: LNHDA and SQIVND (reference sequence). The CDR3 runs to 15 residues. CDR3 residues: CASSIRLADNNEQFF. DNA of the CDR3: TGTGCCAGTAGTATAAGGCTAGCGGATAACAATGAGCAGTTCTTC.

The chain's CDR3 is CASSPGLAGGQGEQFF. The CDR3 coding sequence is TGTGCCAGCTCACCGGGGCTAGCGGGAGGTCAGGGTGAGCAGTTCTTC. V gene TRBV18 combines with J gene TRBJ2-1, with 11 bases fitting TRBD2. The J segment lost 9 bases and the V segment lost 3 bases, leaving 10 bases of the junction unmatched. The CDR3 has 16 amino acids. Germline CDR1 is KGHSH and CDR2 is LQKENI.

On this clone itself: Other DNA sequences in this sample translate to the same CDR3. V gene TRBV7-8 combines with J gene TRBJ2-7; D remains ambiguous. CDR1 SGHVS and CDR2 FQNEAQ come from the germline V gene. V dropped 1 base and J dropped 0 bases, with 7 bases sitting between them. The CDR3 totals 14 residues. This chain's CDR3 is CASSLVRGSYEQYF. In DNA form, the CDR3 reads TGTGCCAGCAGCTTAGTGCGTGGCTCCTACGAGCAGTACTTC.

V gene TRBV7-2 combines with J gene TRBJ2-5, with 9 bases aligning to TRBD2. Germline loops: CDR1 SGHTA, CDR2 FQGNSA. CDR3 length equals 14 residues. V was clipped by 4 bases and J by 1 base; unmatched bases: 1. The CDR3 region is CASSYSGGQETQYF. The CDR3 DNA sequence: TGTGCCAGCAGCTATAGCGGGGGCCAAGAGACCCAGTACTTC.

The V call is TRBV18, the J call TRBJ1-1; weak D call: TRBD1 (6 bases). Trimming shortened V by 2 bases and J by 0 bases, and 10 bases separated the two germline ends. CDR3 length: 15 amino acids. The V gene's germline CDR1 is KGHSH and CDR2 LQKENI. The CDR3: CASSPDPGVNTEAFF. In DNA form, the CDR3 reads TGTGCCAGCTCACCAGATCCAGGGGTGAACACTGAAGCTTTCTTT.

V gene TRBV6-5 combines with J gene TRBJ1-2, with TRBD1 matching 7 bases. V was pared by 4 bases and J by 6 bases, with 2 bases of the junction left unmatched. The CDR3 is 12 amino acids. The germline CDR1 and CDR2 sequences are MNHEY and SVGAGI. In DNA, the CDR3 is TGTGCCAGCAGTTTGACAGGGAATGGCTACACCTTC. As protein: CASSLTGNGYTF.